These 23 T cell receptor beta chains were sequenced from one sample in a study of T cell repertoires in cytomegalovirus infection. Antigens for these TCRs are unknown. TCRdb itself ran the reads through MiXCR, one entry per CDR3 protein. The sample holds hundreds of thousands of distinct CDR3 sequences, about 42% seen once. The sample in question was cultured PBMCs, obtained from culture after CMV antigen stimulation. All receptors derive from a human donor in good health (CMV status not recorded). Some clones in this sample may be carry-over from other donors' samples.

This clonotype was recorded only once. The J gene is TRBJ2-7, the V gene TRBV11-2; unclear D gene. The CDR3 is made up of 14 amino acids. With 0 bases removed from V and 2 bases from J, the gap between germline ends came to 8 bases. CDR1 is SGHAT and CDR2 is FQNNGV in the germline V gene. The CDR3 loop reads CASSLDGFPYEQYF. CDR3 sequence (DNA): TGTGCCAGCAGCTTAGATGGGTTTCCCTACGAGCAGTACTTC.

This chain connects TRBV6-2 or TRBV6-3 to TRBJ2-3; either TRBD1 or TRBD2 may supply D (5 bases each). V was shortened by 0 bases and J by 7 bases, with 8 bases between the two germline ends. CDR1 is MNHEY, CDR2 SVGEGT, per germline. The CDR3 totals 13 residues. The DNA of the CDR3 is TGTGCCAGCAGTTACTCCGGGGCTTATACGCAGTATTTT. It encodes CASSYSGAYTQYF.

This chain uses TRBV5-5 with TRBJ2-7; 13 bases map to TRBD2. The CDR3 has 16 residues. The V gene's germline CDR1 is SGHKS and CDR2 YYEKEE (reference sequence). With V trimmed by 4 bases and J by 4 bases, 8 bases remained unmatched. CDR3 DNA: TGTGCCAGCAGCCTTCAACTAGCGGGAGGGCCTTACGAGCAGTACTTC. Its translation: CASSLQLAGGPYEQYF.

The sample holds a few counts of this clonotype. The V gene is TRBV11-2, the J gene TRBJ2-7; 9 bases line up with TRBD2. The CDR3 is made up of 15 amino acids. Germline V CDR1 and CDR2: SGHAT, FQNNGV. The trim removed 3 bases at V and 1 base at J, leaving 4 bases unmatched. Here the CDR3 reads CASSFSSGESYEQYF. Here the CDR3 DNA reads TGTGCCAGCAGCTTCTCTAGCGGGGAATCCTACGAGCAGTACTTC. The full variable domain, completed using reference TRBV11-2 and TRBJ2-7, is EAGVAQSPRYKIIEKRQSVAFWCNPISGHATLYWYQQILGQGPKLLIQFQNNGVVDDSQLPKDRFSAERLKGVDSTLKIQPAKLEDSAVYLCASSFSSGESYEQYFGPGTRLTVT.

On this clonotype itself: This may stem from a read error, because a much larger clone lies one nucleotide away. The chain employs TRBV7-2 and TRBJ2-3; D ambiguous. This CDR3 spans 13 amino acids. V was trimmed by 7 bases and J by 1 base, leaving 9 bases between them. Looked up from germline, CDR1 is SGHTA and CDR2 is FQGNSA. CDR3 coding DNA: TGTGCCAGCATAAAGACGGGCACAGATACGCAGTATTTT. Its translation: CASIKTGTDTQYF.

Only a few counts were recorded for this clonotype. DNA for the CDR3: TGTGCCAGTCCCGGGACGGGGAACACTGAAGCTTTCTTT. This translates into CASPGTGNTEAFF. The chain couples TRBV19 to TRBJ1-1, with D possibly being TRBD1 (5 bases). Trimming took off 8 bases at V and 1 base at J, with 11 bases between the two ends. CDR1 is LNHDA, CDR2 SQIVND, per germline (reference sequence). The CDR3 has 13 residues.

V usage is TRBV12-3 or TRBV12-4 and J usage is TRBJ2-1; TRBD2 aligns across 7 bases. Trimming removed 6 bases from V and 0 bases from J; junction bases left unmatched: 11. The CDR3 is made up of 17 amino acids. CDR3 sequence: CASSPLAGSPSYNEQFF. CDR3 DNA sequence: TGTGCCAGCAGCCCCTTAGCGGGTAGCCCCTCCTACAATGAGCAGTTCTTC.

V is TRBV7-2 and J is TRBJ1-1; tentative D call: TRBD1 (6 bases). V lost 1 base, J lost 11 bases, and 11 bases lay in between. CDR1 and CDR2 from the germline V gene are SGHTA and FQGNSA. This CDR3 is built from 12 residues. The CDR3 region is CASSLGQGTAFF. The CDR3 DNA reads as TGTGCCAGCAGCTTAGGTCAGGGGACGGCTTTCTTT.

The V and J genes are TRBV4-1 and TRBJ1-1; D remains ambiguous. This CDR3 contains 13 residues. V dropped 3 bases and J dropped 0 bases, with 5 bases sitting between them. Germline loops: CDR1 MGHRA, CDR2 YSYEKL. The CDR3 DNA reads as TGCGCCAGCAGCCAGACTCTGAACACTGAAGCTTTCTTT. This codes for CASSQTLNTEAFF.

V gene TRBV5-1 combines with J gene TRBJ2-5, with D possibly called TRBD1 or TRBD2 (5 bases each). The CDR3 extends over 13 amino acids. Germline V gene sequence: CDR1 SGHRS, CDR2 YFSETQ. V was cut by 5 bases and J by 4 bases, with 12 bases left in between. The CDR3 spells CASSQRGPETQYF. The CDR3 DNA follows: TGCGCCAGCAGTCAGAGGGGACCAGAGACCCAGTACTTC.

This clonotype has ten or more counts. A junction boundary mismatches the germline segment, possibly from a read error. The chain combines TRBV12-3 or TRBV12-4 with TRBJ2-3; perhaps TRBD2 as D (7 bases). This CDR3 contains 15 residues. The CDR3 DNA reads TGTGCCAGCAGCTTAGGAGGGGGGGGCACAGATACGCAGTATTTT. It encodes CASSLGGGGTDTQYF.

The DNA of the CDR3 is TGTGCCACCAGCAGAGATGTAGGGAGAGGATCAGTGGCTTTCTTT. Its protein is CATSRDVGRGSVAFF. The chain joins TRBV15 to TRBJ1-1; no firm D call. CDR1 and CDR2 (germline): LNHNV, YYDKDF (reference sequence). CDR3 length: 15 amino acids. Trimming removed 0 bases from V and 11 bases from J, with 19 bases in between. Based on the CDR3 plus reference TRBV15 and TRBJ1-1, the full variable domain is DAMVIQNPRYQVTQFGKPVTLSCSQTLNHNVMYWYQQKSSQAPKLLFHYYDKDFNNEADTPDNFQSRRPNTSFCFLDIRSPGLGDTAMYLCATSRDVGRGSVAFFGQGTRLTVV.

The chain has TRBV5-1 and TRBJ2-7; D possibly corresponds to TRBD1 (6 bases). The V and J ends lost 3 bases and 3 bases respectively, with 13 bases between them. Germline values: CDR1 SGHRS, CDR2 YFSETQ. This CDR3 region has 14 residues. The CDR3 spells CASSYSGTNYEQYF. The CDR3 region has the DNA TGCGCCAGCAGCTACTCCGGGACAAACTACGAGCAGTACTTC. The variable domain in full, completed from reference TRBV5-1 and TRBJ2-7, reads KAGVTQTPRYLIKTRGQQVTLSCSPISGHRSVSWYQQTPGQGLQFLFEYFSETQRNKGNFPGRFSGRQFSNSRSEMNVSTLELGDSALYLCASSYSGTNYEQYFGPGTRLTVT.

V gene TRBV4-1 combines with J gene TRBJ1-6; D gene ambiguous. V lost 2 bases and J 0 bases, leaving 11 bases between the germline ends. The CDR3 totals 17 residues. Germline lookup yields CDR1 MGHRA and CDR2 YSYEKL. The CDR3 reads CASSQSLTSSYNSPLHF. The DNA for the CDR3 is TGCGCCAGCAGCCAAAGCTTGACGAGCTCCTATAATTCACCCCTCCACTTT.

The CDR3 loop is CASSSQGAISTGELFF. The CDR3 nucleotides read TGTGCCAGCAGCTCACAAGGGGCTATTAGCACCGGGGAGCTGTTTTTT. The rearrangement uses TRBV11-2 and TRBJ2-2, with D maybe TRBD1 (5 bases). Trimming left V 4 bases short and J 4 bases short, with 16 bases between. The germline CDR1 and CDR2 sequences are SGHAT and FQNNGV. The CDR3 is made up of 16 amino acids.

This chain connects TRBV12-3 or TRBV12-4 to TRBJ2-5, with TRBD1 as a possible D gene (5 bases). The CDR3 runs 19 residues. Trimming took 5 bases from V and 3 from J, leaving 28 bases between them. The CDR3: CASSVRVSSHQRRKETQYF. The CDR3 coding sequence is TGTGCCAGCAGTGTCAGGGTTTCGTCACATCAACGCCGAAAAGAGACCCAGTACTTC.

This clonotype was counted only a few times. The gene calls are TRBV10-3 and TRBJ1-5, with D perhaps TRBD1 (5 bases). The CDR3 has 16 residues. Germline CDR1 reads ENHRY; CDR2 reads SYGVKD. V shed 4 bases and J shed 6 bases, with 19 bases lying between them. CDR3 region: CAISVTRDRIGQPQHF. In DNA form, the CDR3 reads TGTGCCATCAGTGTCACCCGGGACCGTATTGGTCAGCCCCAGCATTTT.

A single count supports this clonotype. The chain recombines TRBV19 with TRBJ2-1; 7 nucleotides match TRBD2. This CDR3 has 16 residues. Per the germline V gene, CDR1 is LNHDA and CDR2 is SQIVND (reference sequence). The ends lost 1 base at V and 8 bases at J; junction bases unmatched: 11. The CDR3 region has the DNA TGTGCCAGTAGTATAGGGGTAGGACTGGCGGGGGATGAGCAGTTCTTC. Its protein product is CASSIGVGLAGDEQFF.

As DNA, the CDR3 is TGTGCCAGCAGCCAAGTCGTAATGAATGGGGGGACCCAGTACTTC. Amino acid sequence: CASSQVVMNGGTQYF. The chain has TRBV7-2 and TRBJ2-5; D is perhaps TRBD1 or TRBD2 (5 bases each). Germline CDR1 and CDR2: SGHTA and FQGNSA. The CDR3 length is 15 residues. Between the trimmed V and J ends, which lost 5 bases and 7 bases, there was a span of 20 bases.

The chain recombines TRBV6-1 with TRBJ2-3, with D unclear. Germline V gene lookup returns CDR1 MNHNS and CDR2 SASEGT. The CDR3 is 12 residues long. The V and J ends lost 5 bases and 6 bases respectively, with 9 bases between them. This CDR3 reads CASSYLTDTQYF. In DNA form, the CDR3 reads TGTGCCAGCAGTTACCTTACGGATACGCAGTATTTT.

This clonotype was seen only a few times. The chain carries TRBV7-2 and TRBJ1-1; D possibly corresponds to TRBD1 (5 bases). The ends were cut back, 5 bases at V and 0 bases at J, with 13 bases in the middle. This CDR3 is built from 15 residues. Germline V gene sequence: CDR1 SGHTA, CDR2 FQGNSA. CDR3 nucleotides: TGTGCCAGCAGCACTATCACAGGTATGAACACTGAAGCTTTCTTT. This gives the protein CASSTITGMNTEAFF.

CDR3 DNA sequence: TGTGCCAGCAGTTACTCCTTAGGGATCTACGAGCAGTACTTC. Its protein is CASSYSLGIYEQYF. The J gene is TRBJ2-7, the V gene TRBV6-2 or TRBV6-3; the D is unclear. The CDR3 sequence is 14 residues long. Trimming removed 0 bases from V and 3 bases from J, with 9 bases in between. CDR1 and CDR2 from the germline V gene are MNHEY and SVGEGT.

This clonotype was counted only a few times. The CDR3 loop reads CASSYRLGAGGYNEQFF. CDR3 DNA sequence: TGTGCCAGCAGTTACCGTCTGGGGGCGGGGGGATACAATGAGCAGTTCTTC. This chain joins TRBV6-6 and TRBJ2-1; 8 positions agree with TRBD2. CDR1 and CDR2 from the germline V gene are MNHNY and SVGAGI (reference sequence). The ends lost 2 bases at V and 4 bases at J; junction bases unmatched: 10. This CDR3 comprises 17 residues.